The present entry profiles one T cell receptor (beta chain) with its context. This specimen belongs to a study of blood T cell repertoires in COVID-19. Overall study: In each case, the material was cDNA or gDNA derived from T cells, B-cell-depleted T cells, or PBMCs.

The CDR3 covers 15 residues. Libraries were prepared by immunoSEQ multiplex PCR; TCRdb keeps only in-frame clonotypes and omits some of them. The sample carries about 350,000 clones, roughly 86% recorded once. A COVID-19 case had been met by exposed participants during the 2 weeks before study entry. The TCR was taken from a woman younger than 45 who had been exposed to COVID-19. The sample comprised PBMCs or T cells enriched from blood (not recorded which). The V gene is TRBV21-1, the J gene TRBJ1-3. TRBV21-1 represents a pseudogene. CDR3 nucleotides: TGTGTATGGCACGGGGAGGTCCCTTCTGGAAACACCATATATTTT. Protein product: CVWHGEVPSGNTIYF.